A selection of T cell receptor beta chains follows, all from one sample in a study of cytomegalovirus exposure and HLA in healthy donors. Repertoires were generated with immunoSEQ multiplex PCR, while TCRdb's copy carries only in-frame clones and drops some. The sample lists some 150,000 clones, around 90% seen once, with about 0.9% in the top ten. The sequencing input was PBMCs. Source of these receptors: a woman under 40 in good health and CMV-seronegative. CDR3s include the opening cysteine and the closing phenylalanine or tryptophan. D genes are given only for firm matches. Part of the rows lack a size; the others show once, few, many or a class for expanded clones.

V gene	D gene	J gene	clone size	CDR3 DNA	CDR3 protein
TRBV11-3	TRBD1	TRBJ2-2	.	TGTGCCAGCAGCGACAGGGGGCAGAACACCGGGGAGCTGTTTTTT	CASSDRGQNTGELFF
TRBV28	TRBD1	TRBJ1-2	.	TGTGCCAGCAGTTTAAGGGGGCGCGTCTATGGCTACACCTTC	CASSLRGRVYGYTF
TRBV30	.	TRBJ1-1	.	TGTGCCTGGAGTACCCGAGGGGGAACGACTGAAGCTTTCTTT	CAWSTRGGTTEAFF
TRBV19	.	TRBJ1-1	.	TGTGCCAGTAGGCAGGCAACCCTCACTGAAGCTTTCTTT	CASRQATLTEAFF
TRBV4-2	.	TRBJ2-3	.	TGTGCCAGCAGCCAAGAGTCTAGCCCCCGAACAGATACGCAGTATTTT	CASSQESSPRTDTQYF
TRBV10-3	TRBD1	TRBJ2-4	few	TGTGCCATCAGTGAGATGACAGGGTTAGCCAAAAACATTCAGTACTTC	CAISEMTGLAKNIQYF
TRBV6-5	.	TRBJ1-2	.	TGTGCCAGCAGTTCGTCCCGCGGTCGGGATGGCTACACCTTC	CASSSSRGRDGYTF
TRBV7-8	.	TRBJ1-3	.	TGTGCCAGCAGCTTAGGGGAGGGAAACACCATATATTTT	CASSLGEGNTIYF
TRBV11-3	TRBD2	TRBJ2-3	.	TGTGCCAGCAGCCCCGGAAGAGGGGCGGGAGTGACAGATACGCAGTATTTT	CASSPGRGAGVTDTQYF
TRBV6-5	.	TRBJ1-5	.	TGTGCCAGCAGTCGAGAGAATAGGGGGCAGCCCCAGCATTTT	CASSRENRGQPQHF
TRBV14	TRBD1	TRBJ2-2	.	TGTGCCAGCAGCTACAGGGGTACCGGGGAGCTGTTTTTT	CASSYRGTGELFF
TRBV12-5	.	TRBJ1-1	.	TGTGCTAGTGGTTTTGGGGGACACAACACTGAAGCTTTCTTT	CASGFGGHNTEAFF
TRBV28	TRBD2	TRBJ2-5	.	TGTGCCAGCAGCCTAGGGCTAGCGGGTCAGACCCAGTACTTC	CASSLGLAGQTQYF
TRBV7-9	.	TRBJ2-7	.	TGTGCCAGCAGCCCCGGGACATTCGACAGTCTGGAGCAGTACTTC	CASSPGTFDSLEQYF
TRBV18	TRBD1	TRBJ2-1	.	TGTGCCAGCGCTAGACAGGGGTCCTACAATGAGCAGTTCTTC	CASARQGSYNEQFF
TRBV19	.	TRBJ2-5	.	TGTGCCAGTAGTATGGTCACTCAAGAGACCCAGTACTTC	CASSMVTQETQYF
TRBV19	.	TRBJ2-7	once	TGTGCCAGTTCTACCATCCGGGACCCCCGACTAGGCGAGCAGTACTTC	CASSTIRDPRLGEQYF
TRBV6-4	TRBD2	TRBJ2-3	once	TGTGCCAGCAGTGAGGGCGGGAGGAGCTCAGATACGCAGTATTTT	CASSEGGRSSDTQYF
TRBV2	.	TRBJ1-5	.	TGTGCCAGCAGTGTGAGGCGGGGGTCGGGGAATCAGCCCCAGCATTTT	CASSVRRGSGNQPQHF
TRBV7-9	TRBD1	TRBJ1-2	.	TGTGCCAGCATCGAGGGGGCTGGTGGCTACACCTTC	CASIEGAGGYTF
TRBV9	.	TRBJ1-4	.	TGTGCCAGCAGCGCTCCCGGGTATGATGATGAAAAACTGTTTTTT	CASSAPGYDDEKLFF
TRBV11-2	TRBD1	TRBJ1-2	.	TGTGCCAGCAGCTCCCCGGACAGGGGCAATGGCTACACCTTC	CASSSPDRGNGYTF
TRBV30	.	TRBJ2-6	.	TGTGCCTGGAGCCACCTGGGAGGCCTGGGGGCCAACGTCCTGACTTTC	CAWSHLGGLGANVLTF
TRBV5-6	.	TRBJ2-7	.	TGTGCCAGCAGCCCAACCCCGAGGGTTACAGCCTACGAGCAGTACTTC	CASSPTPRVTAYEQYF
TRBV7-2	.	TRBJ1-3	.	TGTGCCAGCAGCCACCCGCCCCAGATCTCTGGAAACACCATATATTTT	CASSHPPQISGNTIYF
TRBV4-1	TRBD2	TRBJ2-7	.	TGCGCCAGCAGCCAGATCGATATGGGACTAGCGGGAGACGAGCAGTACTTC	CASSQIDMGLAGDEQYF
TRBV11-2	.	TRBJ2-7	.	TGTGCCAGCAGCTCACTCGGGGGCAGGGGGTACGAGCAGTACTTC	CASSSLGGRGYEQYF
TRBV28	.	TRBJ2-3	few	TGTGCCAGCAGTTCCAGTTCAGATACGCAGTATTTT	CASSSSSDTQYF
TRBV28	.	TRBJ1-2	.	TGTGCCAGCAGTCCCAACCCCGCCTCGGGGTCAGGTGGCTACACCTTC	CASSPNPASGSGGYTF
TRBV2	.	TRBJ2-1	.	TGTGCCAGCAGTGAAGCGCGGTTAGGCGGTGAGCAGTTCTTC	CASSEARLGGEQFF